This T cell receptor (beta chain) was recovered during a study of cytomegalovirus exposure and HLA in healthy donors. Study-wide points: In vitro checks showed that a few CMV-associated chains really do target CMV antigens. Cytomegalovirus-associated TCR beta chains were listed, numbering roughly 150. Many donors carried some public TCRs, although rarity characterized most TCR sequences.

Concerning this clone itself: Its matching antigen is unknown.

Assay used: immunoSEQ multiplex PCR; TCRdb lists only in-frame clones, some missing. The sample yields over 110,000 clones, around nine tenths seen once. V was cut by 5 bases and J by 1 base, with 11 bases left in between. The CDR3 extends over 14 amino acids. Per germline, CDR1 MNHEY and CDR2 SVGAGI. This TCR came from a man aged 18 to 29 in good health and CMV-seropositive. The sequenced sample consisted of PBMCs. The rearrangement links TRBV6-5 to TRBJ1-1, with D maybe TRBD1 (6 bases). The CDR3 DNA sequence: TGTGCCAGCAGTCCACAGGGACCGAACACTGAAGCTTTCTTT. Translation: CASSPQGPNTEAFF.